Below are 25 T cell receptor beta chains sequenced from a single sample in a study of T cells after yellow fever vaccination. From the 5' RACE reads, TCRdb called clonotypes with MiXCR, one entry per CDR3 protein. The data show some 250,000 distinct CDR3 sequences, roughly 3.7% seen once. Sample: PBMCs, taken 15 days after the yellow fever booster vaccination. These receptors were obtained from a young man who received the YFV17D yellow fever vaccine.

This clonotype was picked up many times. This chain connects TRBV9 to TRBJ2-1, with D perhaps matching TRBD1 or TRBD2 (7 bases each). Trimming left V 7 bases short and J 0 bases short, with 14 bases between. The CDR3 is 15 residues long. Germline lookup yields CDR1 SGDLS and CDR2 YYNGEE. CDR3 bases: TGTGCCAGCGCCCGGGGGGACAGCTCCTACAATGAGCAGTTCTTC. It encodes CASARGDSSYNEQFF.

There are many counts of this clonotype. The chain joins TRBV27 to TRBJ2-7, with D uncertain. Germline V gene lookup returns CDR1 MNHEY and CDR2 SMNVEV (reference sequence). This CDR3 has 14 amino acids. Trimming took off 5 bases at V and 5 bases at J, with 16 bases between the two ends. CDR3 loop: CASSPWTVPNEQYF. The CDR3 DNA sequence: TGTGCCAGCAGTCCCTGGACGGTCCCTAACGAGCAGTACTTC.

In its sample, this clonotype was seen many times. The chain couples TRBV7-2 to TRBJ2-3; TRBD2 matches at 12 bases. This CDR3 is built from 19 residues. The germline V gene encodes CDR1 SGHTA and CDR2 FQGNSA. J was trimmed by 0 bases and V by 3 bases; bases with no gene match: 10. The CDR3 DNA reads TGTGCCAGCAGCTTGCGCGGGCGACTAGCGGGGGTTAGCACAGATACGCAGTATTTT. It yields the protein CASSLRGRLAGVSTDTQYF.

This sequence joins TRBV6-6 and TRBJ1-2; D possibly corresponds to TRBD1 (5 bases). V gave up 0 bases and J gave up 1 base, with 21 bases separating them. The CDR3 loop spans 19 amino acids. CDR1 and CDR2 from the germline V gene are MNHNY and SVGAGI (reference sequence). This chain's CDR3 is CASSYSWGKPTSHNYGYTF. CDR3 coding DNA: TGTGCCAGCAGTTACTCGTGGGGGAAGCCCACAAGCCATAACTATGGCTACACCTTC.

This clonotype has ten or more counts. The V gene is TRBV20-1, the J gene TRBJ2-5; weak D call: TRBD1 (5 bases). The germline V and J ends were trimmed by 8 bases and 2 bases, with 18 bases remaining between them. There are 14 residues in the CDR3. Germline values: CDR1 DFQATT, CDR2 SNEGSKA (reference sequence). The CDR3 DNA is TGCAGTCCCGAAAGTACAGGAGATCAAGAGACCCAGTACTTC. It yields the protein CSPESTGDQETQYF.

This clonotype occurred many times. Relative to the germline gene, one junction end is altered; a read error may explain this. The rearrangement joins TRBV7-7 to TRBJ2-3; 13 bases map to TRBD2. The CDR3 sequence is 15 residues long. Germline V gives CDR1 SSHAT, CDR2 FNYEAQ (reference sequence). The DNA for the CDR3 is TGTGCTAGCAGCGGGGGACTAGCGGGGACAGATACGCAGTATTTT. This encodes CASSGGLAGTDTQYF.

In its sample, this clonotype was seen many times. The chain uses TRBV6-5 and TRBJ2-7; 7 nucleotides agree with TRBD1. The germline V gene encodes CDR1 MNHEY and CDR2 SVGAGI. Trimming cost V 6 bases and J 4 bases; bases outside gene matches: 6. The CDR3 is 13 amino acids. CDR3 DNA sequence: TGTGCCAGCAGGACAGGGTACCGGTACGAGCAGTACTTC. Translated, it gives CASRTGYRYEQYF.

Ten or more counts support this clonotype. This sequence joins TRBV7-3 and TRBJ2-1; 8 bases match TRBD2. The germline V gene encodes CDR1 SGHTA and CDR2 FQGTGA. The CDR3 has 15 residues. The junction had 0 bases not matched to a gene; V was cut back by 2 bases and J by 0 bases. Here the CDR3 DNA reads TGTGCCAGCAGCTTACGGGGGGGCTCCTACAATGAGCAGTTCTTC. Its translation: CASSLRGGSYNEQFF.

This clonotype was counted many times. The V gene is TRBV18, the J gene TRBJ2-7; 8 positions match TRBD1. The CDR3 is 13 residues long. V was pared by 5 bases and J by 3 bases, with 3 bases of the junction left unmatched. The V gene's germline CDR1 is KGHSH and CDR2 LQKENI. The CDR3 loop is CASSEGQDYEQYF. CDR3 in DNA: TGTGCCAGCTCAGAGGGACAGGACTACGAGCAGTACTTC.

In this sample, this clonotype turned up a few times. This rearrangement joins TRBV7-7 to TRBJ2-3; 9 bases map to TRBD1. CDR1 and CDR2 (germline): SSHAT, FNYEAQ (reference sequence). Trimming at V came to 5 bases and at J to 7 bases, leaving 10 bases not matched to a gene. This CDR3 is built from 15 residues. DNA for the CDR3: TGTGCCAGCAGCAAGGGGAGGGACAGGGCTTATACGCAGTATTTT. This codes for CASSKGRDRAYTQYF.

This clonotype was detected ten times or more. The chain is built from TRBV3-1 and TRBJ1-2, with a tentative D call TRBD1 (5 bases). Trimming took off 3 bases at V and 6 bases at J, with 8 bases between the two ends. The V gene's germline CDR1 is LGHDT and CDR2 YNNKEL (reference sequence). The CDR3 has 12 amino acids. CDR3 protein: CASSQQGNGYTF. CDR3 DNA sequence: TGTGCCAGCAGCCAGCAGGGAAATGGCTACACCTTC.

This clonotype was counted many times. The chain combines TRBV28 with TRBJ1-2; weak D call: TRBD1 (6 bases). CDR1 and CDR2 from the germline V gene are MDHEN and SYDVKM. V was pared by 3 bases and J by 8 bases, with 19 bases between. This CDR3 is 15 amino acids long. The CDR3 loop is CASSLGQGPSGGYTF. The CDR3 coding sequence is TGTGCCAGCAGTTTGGGGCAGGGGCCCTCAGGCGGCTACACCTTC.

This clonotype was picked up a small number of times. The J gene is TRBJ2-2, the V gene TRBV20-1; 7 bases agree with TRBD1. Trimming at V came to 1 base and at J to 6 bases, leaving 2 bases not matched to a gene. The CDR3 sequence is 13 residues long. CDR1 is DFQATT, CDR2 SNEGSKA, per germline (reference sequence). CDR3 bases: TGCAGTGCTAGAGGTCAGGGGGCCGGGGAGCTGTTTTTT. Encoded protein: CSARGQGAGELFF.

This clonotype has ten or more counts. This chain links TRBV28 with TRBJ2-7; D is perhaps TRBD1 (6 bases). V was trimmed by 5 bases and J by 2 bases, leaving 13 bases between them. CDR1 is MDHEN, CDR2 SYDVKM, per germline. The CDR3 loop spans 14 amino acids. In nucleotides, the CDR3 is TGTGCCAGCAGTGTACCAGGACAGCCCTACGAGCAGTACGTC. It encodes CASSVPGQPYEQYV.

In this sample, this clonotype turned up many times. V and J are TRBV28 and TRBJ1-4, with D maybe TRBD1 (6 bases). CDR3 length: 14 amino acids. V was clipped by 4 bases and J by 7 bases, with 13 bases between them. Looked up from germline, CDR1 is MDHEN and CDR2 is SYDVKM. DNA of the CDR3: TGTGCCAGCAGTTCGTTGCAGGGGAGTGAAAAACTGTTTTTT. Protein product: CASSSLQGSEKLFF.

This clonotype was picked up many times. This chain connects TRBV7-6 to TRBJ2-3, with TRBD2 as a possible D gene (7 bases). The CDR3 runs 14 residues. The germline V and J ends were trimmed by 3 bases and 5 bases, with 12 bases remaining between them. Germline-derived CDR1 and CDR2 are SGHVS and FNYEAQ. CDR3 in DNA: TGTGCCAGCAGCTTGGCGGGGGCAGGAGATACGCAGTATTTT. Amino acids: CASSLAGAGDTQYF.

This clonotype was counted ten times or more. The chain recombines TRBV7-2 with TRBJ1-6; no definite D call. Germline values: CDR1 SGHTA, CDR2 FQGNSA. The CDR3 has 15 residues. Trimming removed 1 base at V and 11 bases at J, with 15 bases between. The CDR3 protein is CASSLGPDLRTPLHF. CDR3 in DNA: TGTGCCAGCAGCTTAGGCCCGGACCTAAGGACACCCCTCCACTTT.

The chain recombines TRBV5-1 with TRBJ2-5; the D gene is possibly TRBD2 (5 bases). V was shortened by 2 bases and J by 5 bases, with 10 bases between the two germline ends. Looked up from germline, CDR1 is SGHRS and CDR2 is YFSETQ. The CDR3 has 13 amino acids. The CDR3 sequence is CASSFTSLETQYF. Here the CDR3 DNA reads TGCGCCAGCAGCTTCACTAGTCTGGAGACCCAGTACTTC.

In this sample, this clonotype turned up many times. The chain links TRBV7-2 to TRBJ1-4, with D possibly being TRBD1 (6 bases). The germline gives CDR1 SGHTA, CDR2 FQGNSA. The V gene lost 4 bases and the J gene lost 3 bases, with 12 bases spanning the gap. The CDR3 spans 15 residues. Here the CDR3 DNA reads TGTGCCAGCAGCTGGGGGGGCTCAGCTAATGAAAAACTGTTTTTT. Encoded protein: CASSWGGSANEKLFF.

This clonotype has just one count. The rearrangement links TRBV19 to TRBJ1-2; D is unresolved. Germline values: CDR1 LNHDA, CDR2 SQIVND (reference sequence). The V end was cut by 3 bases, the J end by 5 bases, with 13 bases between. This CDR3 is 14 amino acids long. The CDR3 loop is CASSIDWAEYGYTF. DNA for the CDR3: TGTGCCAGTAGTATCGATTGGGCAGAATATGGCTACACCTTC.

This clonotype was seen at least ten times. The rearrangement links TRBV3-1 to TRBJ1-2, with a weak D call TRBD1 (6 bases). Per germline, CDR1 LGHDT and CDR2 YNNKEL (reference sequence). The V end was cut by 4 bases, the J end by 4 bases, with 13 bases between. The CDR3 runs to 14 residues. As DNA, the CDR3 is TGTGCCAGCAGCCCACAGGGTTCCCTCTATGGCTACACCTTC. It is translated as CASSPQGSLYGYTF. Supplemented by reference TRBV3-1 and TRBJ1-2, the full variable domain reads DTAVSQTPKYLVTQMGNDKSIKCEQNLGHDTMYWYKQDSKKFLKIMFSYNNKELIINETVPNRFSPKSPDKAHLNLHINSLELGDSAVYFCASSPQGSLYGYTFGSGTRLTVV.

This clonotype has ten or more counts. The chain employs TRBV18 and TRBJ2-7; possibly TRBD1 or TRBD2 for D (7 bases each). CDR3 length equals 18 residues. Germline CDR1 KGHSH, CDR2 LQKENI. V lost 3 bases and J 5 bases, leaving 26 bases between the germline ends. CDR3 loop: CASSPKEAGQQNSDEQYF. CDR3 in DNA: TGTGCCAGCTCACCGAAAGAAGCGGGACAGCAAAATTCGGACGAGCAGTACTTC.

In its sample, this clonotype was seen many times. CDR3 nucleotide sequence: TGTGCCAGCAGCTACTGGGCCTTATCCTACGAGCAGTACTTC. This codes for CASSYWALSYEQYF. The rearrangement uses TRBV7-2 and TRBJ2-7; D uncertain. Germline-derived CDR1 and CDR2 are SGHTA and FQGNSA. The CDR3 has 14 amino acids. V lost 4 bases and J 1 base, leaving 11 bases between the germline ends.

This clonotype was recorded at least ten times. The chain links TRBV5-1 to TRBJ2-5; 7 nucleotides agree with TRBD1. The CDR3 covers 13 residues. CDR1 SGHRS and CDR2 YFSETQ come from the germline V gene. Trimming cost V 2 bases and J 5 bases; bases outside gene matches: 3. The CDR3 region has the DNA TGCGCCAGCAGCTTCGGGACAGCGGAGACCCAGTACTTC. This encodes CASSFGTAETQYF.

This clonotype was picked up a small number of times. The chain couples TRBV14 to TRBJ1-2; 8 nucleotides agree with TRBD1. Germline trimming cut 4 bases from V and 8 bases from J; bases unmatched to any gene: 9. This CDR3 has 14 amino acids. CDR1 is SGHDN, CDR2 FVKESK, per germline. The CDR3 region is CASSRSDREGGYTF. In DNA form, the CDR3 reads TGTGCCAGCAGCCGGTCGGACAGGGAAGGCGGCTACACCTTC.